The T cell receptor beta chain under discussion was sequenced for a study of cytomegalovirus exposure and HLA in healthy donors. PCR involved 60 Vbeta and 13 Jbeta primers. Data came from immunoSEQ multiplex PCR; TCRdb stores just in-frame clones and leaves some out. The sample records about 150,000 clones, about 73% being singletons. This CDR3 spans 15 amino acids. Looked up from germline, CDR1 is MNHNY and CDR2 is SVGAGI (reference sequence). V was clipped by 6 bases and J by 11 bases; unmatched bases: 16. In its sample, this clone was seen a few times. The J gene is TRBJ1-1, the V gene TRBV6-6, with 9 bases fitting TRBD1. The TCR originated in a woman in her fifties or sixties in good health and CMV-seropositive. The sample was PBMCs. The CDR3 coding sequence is TGTGCCAGCAGGATCACAGGGGGCGCGGAGTTCGAGGCTTTCTTT. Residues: CASRITGGAEFEAFF.